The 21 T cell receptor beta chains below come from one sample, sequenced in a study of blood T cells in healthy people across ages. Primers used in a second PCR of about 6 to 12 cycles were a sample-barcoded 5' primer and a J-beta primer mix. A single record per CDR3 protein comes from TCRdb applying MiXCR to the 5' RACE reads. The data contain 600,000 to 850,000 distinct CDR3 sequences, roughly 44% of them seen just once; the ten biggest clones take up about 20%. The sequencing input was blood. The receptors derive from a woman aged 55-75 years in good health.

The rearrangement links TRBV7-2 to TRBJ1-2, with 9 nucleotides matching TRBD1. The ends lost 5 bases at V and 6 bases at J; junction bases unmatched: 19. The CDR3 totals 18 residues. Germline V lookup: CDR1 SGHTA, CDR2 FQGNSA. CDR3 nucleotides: TGTGCCAGCAGCCCAAGCGACGACAGGGGGAGAGGGGCGAATGGCTACACCTTC. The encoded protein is CASSPSDDRGRGANGYTF.

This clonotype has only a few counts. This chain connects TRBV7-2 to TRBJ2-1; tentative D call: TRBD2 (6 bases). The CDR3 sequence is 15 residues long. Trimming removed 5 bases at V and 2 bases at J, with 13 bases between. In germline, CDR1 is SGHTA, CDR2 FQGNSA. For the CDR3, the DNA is TGTGCCAGCAGCGCCAATTGGGGGGCCTACAATGAGCAGTTCTTC. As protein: CASSANWGAYNEQFF.

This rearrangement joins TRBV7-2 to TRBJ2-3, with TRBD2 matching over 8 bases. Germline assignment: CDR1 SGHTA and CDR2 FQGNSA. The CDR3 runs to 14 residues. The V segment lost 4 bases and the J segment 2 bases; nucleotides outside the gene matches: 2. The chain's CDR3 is CASSSGGFTDTQYF. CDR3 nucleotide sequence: TGTGCCAGCAGCTCGGGGGGGTTCACAGATACGCAGTATTTT. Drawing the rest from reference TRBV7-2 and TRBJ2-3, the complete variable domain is GAGVSQSPSNKVTEKGKDVELRCDPISGHTALYWYRQSLGQGLEFLIYFQGNSAPDKSGLPSDRFSAERTGGSVSTLTIQRTQQEDSAVYLCASSSGGFTDTQYFGPGTRLTVL.

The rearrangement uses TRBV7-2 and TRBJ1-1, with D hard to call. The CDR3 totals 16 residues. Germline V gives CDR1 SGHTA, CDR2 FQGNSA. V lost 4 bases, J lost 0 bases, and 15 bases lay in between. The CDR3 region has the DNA TGTGCCAGCAGCTCCCTCTGGGCAGCCATGAACACTGAAGCTTTCTTT. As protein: CASSSLWAAMNTEAFF.

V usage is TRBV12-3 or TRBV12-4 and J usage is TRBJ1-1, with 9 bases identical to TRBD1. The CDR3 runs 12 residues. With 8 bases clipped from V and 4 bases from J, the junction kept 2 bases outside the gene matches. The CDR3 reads CASGTGLTEAFF. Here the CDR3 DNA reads TGTGCCAGCGGGACAGGGCTCACTGAAGCTTTCTTT.

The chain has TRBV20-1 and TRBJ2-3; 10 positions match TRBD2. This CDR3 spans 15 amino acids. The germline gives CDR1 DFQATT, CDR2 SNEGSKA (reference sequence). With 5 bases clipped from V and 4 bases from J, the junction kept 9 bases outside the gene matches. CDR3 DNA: TGCAGTGCTCTAGGGCCTAGCGGGAGCCCAGATACGCAGTATTTT. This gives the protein CSALGPSGSPDTQYF.

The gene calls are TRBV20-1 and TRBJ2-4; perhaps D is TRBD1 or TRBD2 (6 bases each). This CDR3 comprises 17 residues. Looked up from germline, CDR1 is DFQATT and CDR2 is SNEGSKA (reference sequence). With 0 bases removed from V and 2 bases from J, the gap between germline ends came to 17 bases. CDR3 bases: TGCAGTGCTAGAGATGCGGGGCCAGGGGAAACCAAAAACATTCAGTACTTC. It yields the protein CSARDAGPGETKNIQYF.

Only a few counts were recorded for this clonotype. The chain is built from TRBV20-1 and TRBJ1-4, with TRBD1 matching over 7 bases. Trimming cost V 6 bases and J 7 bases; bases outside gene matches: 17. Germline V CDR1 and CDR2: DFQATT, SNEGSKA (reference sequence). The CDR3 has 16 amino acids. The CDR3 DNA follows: TGCAGTGCAACATATTCAGACAGGGTCTGGGGTGAAAAACTGTTTTTT. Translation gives CSATYSDRVWGEKLFF.

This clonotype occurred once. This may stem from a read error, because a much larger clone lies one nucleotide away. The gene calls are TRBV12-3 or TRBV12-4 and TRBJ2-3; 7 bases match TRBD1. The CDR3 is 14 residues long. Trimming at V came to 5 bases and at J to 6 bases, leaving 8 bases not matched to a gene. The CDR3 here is CASSVGQASDTQYF. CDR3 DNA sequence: TGTGCCAGCAGTGTAGGACAGGCATCGGATACGCAGTATTTT.

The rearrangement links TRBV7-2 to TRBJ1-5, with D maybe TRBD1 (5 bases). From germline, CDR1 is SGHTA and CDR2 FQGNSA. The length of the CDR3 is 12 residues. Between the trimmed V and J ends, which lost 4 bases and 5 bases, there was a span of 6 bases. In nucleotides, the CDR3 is TGTGCCAGCAGCTCCAGGGATCAGCCCCAGCATTTT. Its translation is CASSSRDQPQHF. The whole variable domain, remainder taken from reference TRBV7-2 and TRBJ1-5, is GAGVSQSPSNKVTEKGKDVELRCDPISGHTALYWYRQSLGQGLEFLIYFQGNSAPDKSGLPSDRFSAERTGGSVSTLTIQRTQQEDSAVYLCASSSRDQPQHFGDGTRLSIL.

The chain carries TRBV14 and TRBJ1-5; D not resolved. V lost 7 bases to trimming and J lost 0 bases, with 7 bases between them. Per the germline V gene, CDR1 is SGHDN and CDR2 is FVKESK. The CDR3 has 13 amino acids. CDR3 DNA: TGTGCCAGCAACGCAGTTAGCAATCAGCCCCAGCATTTT. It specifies CASNAVSNQPQHF.

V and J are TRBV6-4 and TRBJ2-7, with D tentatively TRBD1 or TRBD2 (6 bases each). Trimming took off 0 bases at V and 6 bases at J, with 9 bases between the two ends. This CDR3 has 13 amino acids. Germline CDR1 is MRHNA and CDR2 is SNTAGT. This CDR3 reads CASSDSEGGEQYF. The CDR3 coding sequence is TGTGCCAGCAGTGACTCGGAGGGGGGCGAGCAGTACTTC.

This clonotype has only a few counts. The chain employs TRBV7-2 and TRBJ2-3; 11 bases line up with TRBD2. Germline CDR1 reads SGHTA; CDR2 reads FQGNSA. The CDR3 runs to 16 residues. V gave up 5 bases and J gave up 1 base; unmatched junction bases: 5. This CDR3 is CASSDLAGGRTDTQYF. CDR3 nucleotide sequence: TGTGCCAGCAGCGACCTAGCGGGAGGACGCACAGATACGCAGTATTTT. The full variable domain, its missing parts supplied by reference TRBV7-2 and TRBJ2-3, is GAGVSQSPSNKVTEKGKDVELRCDPISGHTALYWYRQSLGQGLEFLIYFQGNSAPDKSGLPSDRFSAERTGGSVSTLTIQRTQQEDSAVYLCASSDLAGGRTDTQYFGPGTRLTVL.

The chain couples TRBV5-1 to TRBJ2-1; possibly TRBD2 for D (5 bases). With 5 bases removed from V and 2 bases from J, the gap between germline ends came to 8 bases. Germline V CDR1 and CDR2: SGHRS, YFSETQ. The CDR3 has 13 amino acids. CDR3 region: CASRAGTYNEQFF. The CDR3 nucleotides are TGCGCCAGCAGAGCCGGGACCTACAATGAGCAGTTCTTC.

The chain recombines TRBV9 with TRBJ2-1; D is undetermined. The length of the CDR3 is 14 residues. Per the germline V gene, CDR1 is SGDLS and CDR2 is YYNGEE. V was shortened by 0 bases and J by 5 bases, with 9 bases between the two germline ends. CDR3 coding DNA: TGTGCCAGCAGCGTAGGCGGCTTAAACAATGAGCAGTTCTTC. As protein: CASSVGGLNNEQFF.

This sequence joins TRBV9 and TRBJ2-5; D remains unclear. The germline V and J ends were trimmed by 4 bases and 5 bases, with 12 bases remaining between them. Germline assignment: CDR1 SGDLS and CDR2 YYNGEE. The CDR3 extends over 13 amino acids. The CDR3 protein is CASSRDHLETQYF. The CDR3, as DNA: TGTGCCAGCAGCCGCGACCACCTGGAGACCCAGTACTTC.

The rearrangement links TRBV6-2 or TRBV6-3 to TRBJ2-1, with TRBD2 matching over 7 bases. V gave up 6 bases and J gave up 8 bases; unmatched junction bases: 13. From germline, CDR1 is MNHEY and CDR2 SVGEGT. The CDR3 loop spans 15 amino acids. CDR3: CASSPGGLLGHEQFF. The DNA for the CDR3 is TGTGCCAGCAGCCCGGGGGGACTTCTTGGCCATGAGCAGTTCTTC.

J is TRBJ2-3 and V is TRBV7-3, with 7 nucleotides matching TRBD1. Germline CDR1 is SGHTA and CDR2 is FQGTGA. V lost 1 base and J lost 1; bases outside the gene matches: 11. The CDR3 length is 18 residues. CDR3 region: CASSLRPLTGAGTDTQYF. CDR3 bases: TGTGCCAGCAGCTTAAGACCCCTCACAGGGGCGGGCACAGATACGCAGTATTTT. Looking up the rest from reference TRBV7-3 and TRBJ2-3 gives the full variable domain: GAGVSQTPSNKVTEKGKYVELRCDPISGHTALYWYRQSLGQGPEFLIYFQGTGAADDSGLPNDRFFAVRPEGSVSTLKIQRTERGDSAVYLCASSLRPLTGAGTDTQYFGPGTRLTVL.

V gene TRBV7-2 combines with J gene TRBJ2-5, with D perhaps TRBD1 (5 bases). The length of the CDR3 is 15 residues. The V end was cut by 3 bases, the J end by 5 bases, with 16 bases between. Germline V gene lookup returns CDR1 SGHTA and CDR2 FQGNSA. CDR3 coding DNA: TGTGCCAGCAGCTTCCTGACGGGTAGGGGTGAGACCCAGTACTTC. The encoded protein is CASSFLTGRGETQYF.

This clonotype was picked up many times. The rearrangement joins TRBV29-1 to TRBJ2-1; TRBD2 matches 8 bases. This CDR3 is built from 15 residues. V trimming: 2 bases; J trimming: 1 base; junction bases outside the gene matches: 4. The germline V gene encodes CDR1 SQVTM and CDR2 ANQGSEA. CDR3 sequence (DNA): TGCAGCGTTGAAACCGGGACTAGTTCCTACAATGAGCAGTTCTTC. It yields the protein CSVETGTSSYNEQFF.

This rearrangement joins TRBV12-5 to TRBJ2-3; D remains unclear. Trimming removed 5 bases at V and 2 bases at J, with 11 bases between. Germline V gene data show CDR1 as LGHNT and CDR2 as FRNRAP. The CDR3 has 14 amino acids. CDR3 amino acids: CASGLQASTDTQYF. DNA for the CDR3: TGTGCTAGTGGTCTCCAGGCTTCCACAGATACGCAGTATTTT.